The next 14 T cell receptor beta chains were all read from a single sample in a study of shared clonotypes between healthy human individuals. Measured with immunoSEQ multiplex PCR; TCRdb has only the in-frame clones, and not every one. This sample has over 2 million clones; approximately 95% occur once, and the top ten carry 0.13%. Sample: naive CD4+ T cells sorted from blood. Regarding subset: CD45RA+ positively selected. The receptors originated from a man younger than 35 in good health.

The CDR3 is CAISEPGSSRETQYF. CDR3 nucleotides: TGTGCCATCAGTGAGCCGGGAAGCTCTAGAGAGACCCAGTACTTC. V usage is TRBV10-3 and J usage is TRBJ2-5, with TRBD2 as a possible D gene (5 bases). V was cut by 2 bases and J by 4 bases, with 14 bases left in between. Germline CDR1 and CDR2: ENHRY and SYGVKD. The CDR3 consists of 15 residues.

The rearrangement links TRBV30 to TRBJ2-2; 7 bases fit TRBD2. The CDR3 consists of 14 residues. Germline CDR1 GTSNPN, CDR2 SVGIG (reference sequence). V was clipped by 0 bases and J by 6 bases; unmatched bases: 4. CDR3 DNA: TGTGCCTGGAGTGTACTAGCGAGGGCCGGGGAGCTGTTTTTT. Translating gives CAWSVLARAGELFF.

As to this clone: Distinct nucleotide sequences in the sample also encode this CDR3. The chain carries TRBV30 and TRBJ2-5, with D perhaps given as TRBD1 or TRBD2 (5 bases each). The CDR3 runs to 12 residues. With 1 base removed from V and 3 bases from J, the gap between germline ends came to 6 bases. CDR1 is GTSNPN and CDR2 is SVGIG in the germline V gene (reference sequence). CDR3 sequence: CAWSGGEETQYF. The DNA of the CDR3 is TGTGCCTGGAGTGGAGGGGAAGAGACCCAGTACTTC.

V gene TRBV27 combines with J gene TRBJ2-3; 8 bases map to TRBD2. The V gene end was trimmed by 3 bases and the J gene end by 2 bases; junction bases not matched to a gene: 4. The CDR3 contains 15 residues. Germline CDR1 is MNHEY and CDR2 is SMNVEV (reference sequence). The CDR3 reads CASSFWRGVTDTQYF. In nucleotides, the CDR3 is TGTGCCAGCAGTTTCTGGCGGGGGGTCACAGATACGCAGTATTTT.

The gene calls are TRBV29-1 and TRBJ1-1; tentatively, D is TRBD1 (6 bases). Trimming cost V 2 bases and J 5 bases, with 12 bases left between them. Germline CDR1 is SQVTM and CDR2 is ANQGSEA. The CDR3 sequence is 13 residues long. CDR3 DNA sequence: TGCAGCGTTGAATTGGGCCAGGGGACTGAAGCTTTCTTT. Amino acid sequence: CSVELGQGTEAFF.

The chain combines TRBV7-2 with TRBJ2-2; no reliable D call. The CDR3 is 14 residues long. V was cut by 7 bases and J by 0 bases, with 9 bases left in between. The germline gives CDR1 SGHTA, CDR2 FQGNSA. CDR3 protein: CASTRKANTGELFF. CDR3 nucleotide sequence: TGTGCCAGCACACGTAAGGCGAACACCGGGGAGCTGTTTTTT. The full variable domain, completed using reference TRBV7-2 and TRBJ2-2, is GAGVSQSPSNKVTEKGKDVELRCDPISGHTALYWYRQSLGQGLEFLIYFQGNSAPDKSGLPSDRFSAERTGGSVSTLTIQRTQQEDSAVYLCASTRKANTGELFFGEGSRLTVL.

The chain carries TRBV7-9 and TRBJ2-1; TRBD2 matches at 7 bases. V was clipped by 1 base and J by 8 bases; unmatched bases: 11. The CDR3 contains 16 residues. CDR1 and CDR2 (germline): SEHNR, FQNEAQ (reference sequence). The CDR3 nucleotides are TGTGCCAGCAGCTTAGTTCTCAGCGGGATTCTCTATGAGCAGTTCTTC. Protein product: CASSLVLSGILYEQFF.

The chain uses TRBV2 and TRBJ1-5; no clear D. Germline values: CDR1 SNHLY, CDR2 FYNNEI. V lost 4 bases and J 2 bases, leaving 12 bases between the germline ends. This CDR3 comprises 15 residues. DNA for the CDR3: TGTGCCAGCAGTGTTTCGGGAAGAGGCAATCAGCCCCAGCATTTT. It encodes CASSVSGRGNQPQHF.

The chain recombines TRBV7-8 with TRBJ2-5; 7 positions agree with TRBD1. The CDR3 contains 13 residues. V trimming: 7 bases; J trimming: 2 bases; junction bases outside the gene matches: 4. The germline gives CDR1 SGHVS, CDR2 FQNEAQ. For the CDR3, the DNA is TGTGCCAGCACCGTGGGACAGCAAGAGACCCAGTACTTC. Translated, it gives CASTVGQQETQYF.

The V gene is TRBV7-2, the J gene TRBJ1-2, with D maybe TRBD1 (5 bases). The CDR3 spans 15 residues. CDR1 is SGHTA, CDR2 FQGNSA, per germline. V lost 5 bases to trimming and J lost 0 bases, with 13 bases between them. The DNA of the CDR3 is TGTGCCAGCAGCGCTGAGGGGCGCCCTAACTATGGCTACACCTTC. Amino acids: CASSAEGRPNYGYTF.

This chain links TRBV10-3 with TRBJ2-2; 9 nucleotides align to TRBD2. V was clipped by 3 bases and J by 7 bases; unmatched bases: 9. The germline gives CDR1 ENHRY, CDR2 SYGVKD. There are 16 residues in the CDR3. The CDR3, as DNA: TGTGCCATCAGTGAATCGGCGGGAGGGTCTAGCGGGGAGCTGTTTTTT. Protein sequence: CAISESAGGSSGELFF.

The rearrangement joins TRBV6-1 to TRBJ1-2, with a possible D match to TRBD1 (5 bases). Per the germline V gene, CDR1 is MNHNS and CDR2 is SASEGT. This CDR3 is built from 19 residues. V lost 1 base and J lost 4, with 25 bases in between. The DNA for the CDR3 is TGTGCCAGCAGTGAAGTGGTTGGGGCAGGAGTTCGGTCGGGCTATGGCTACACCTTC. This translates into CASSEVVGAGVRSGYGYTF.

This chain uses TRBV7-2 with TRBJ2-7, with D perhaps TRBD2 (5 bases). CDR3 length: 14 residues. V dropped 4 bases and J dropped 6 bases, with 16 bases sitting between them. Per the germline V gene, CDR1 is SGHTA and CDR2 is FQGNSA. Here the CDR3 reads CASSSRASSSEQYF. The CDR3 DNA follows: TGTGCCAGCAGCTCGAGGGCTTCTTCCAGCGAGCAGTACTTC.

This rearrangement joins TRBV6-1 to TRBJ1-4; no firm D call. V lost 4 bases, J lost 0 bases, and 9 bases lay in between. CDR1 MNHNS and CDR2 SASEGT come from the germline V gene. The CDR3 is made up of 15 amino acids. The DNA for the CDR3 is TGTGCCAGCAGTGGCCGCGACGCAACTAATGAAAAACTGTTTTTT. It translates to CASSGRDATNEKLFF.